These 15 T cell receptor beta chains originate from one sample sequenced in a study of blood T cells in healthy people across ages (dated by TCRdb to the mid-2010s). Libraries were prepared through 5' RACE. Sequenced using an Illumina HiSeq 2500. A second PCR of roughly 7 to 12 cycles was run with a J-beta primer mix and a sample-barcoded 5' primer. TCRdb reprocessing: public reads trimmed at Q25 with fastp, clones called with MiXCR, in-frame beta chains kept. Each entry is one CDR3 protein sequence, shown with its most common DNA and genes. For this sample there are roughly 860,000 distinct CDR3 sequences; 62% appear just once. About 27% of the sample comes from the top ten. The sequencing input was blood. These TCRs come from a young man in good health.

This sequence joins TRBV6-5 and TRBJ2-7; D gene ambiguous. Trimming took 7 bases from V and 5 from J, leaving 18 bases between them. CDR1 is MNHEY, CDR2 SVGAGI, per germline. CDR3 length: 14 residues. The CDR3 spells CASTRRSSPHEQYF. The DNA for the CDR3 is TGTGCCAGCACCCGGCGGTCCTCACCCCACGAGCAGTACTTC.

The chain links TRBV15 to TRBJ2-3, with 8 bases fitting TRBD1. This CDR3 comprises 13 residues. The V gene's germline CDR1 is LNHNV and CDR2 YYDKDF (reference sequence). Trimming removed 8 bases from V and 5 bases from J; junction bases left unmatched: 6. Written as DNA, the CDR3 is TGTGCCACCTCGACAGGGGAAATAGATACGCAGTATTTT. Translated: CATSTGEIDTQYF.

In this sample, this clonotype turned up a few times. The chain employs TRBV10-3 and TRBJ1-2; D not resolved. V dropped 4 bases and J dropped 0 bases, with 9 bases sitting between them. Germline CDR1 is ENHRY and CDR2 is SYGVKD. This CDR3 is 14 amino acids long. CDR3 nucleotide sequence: TGTGCCATCAGTGGGAGTTCATCTAACTATGGCTACACCTTC. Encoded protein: CAISGSSSNYGYTF.

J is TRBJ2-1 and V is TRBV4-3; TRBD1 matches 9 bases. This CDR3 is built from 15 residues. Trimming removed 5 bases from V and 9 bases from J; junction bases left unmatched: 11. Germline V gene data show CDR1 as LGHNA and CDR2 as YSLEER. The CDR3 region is CASSADRGISGEQFF. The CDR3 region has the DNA TGCGCCAGCAGCGCGGACAGGGGTATTAGCGGTGAGCAGTTCTTC.

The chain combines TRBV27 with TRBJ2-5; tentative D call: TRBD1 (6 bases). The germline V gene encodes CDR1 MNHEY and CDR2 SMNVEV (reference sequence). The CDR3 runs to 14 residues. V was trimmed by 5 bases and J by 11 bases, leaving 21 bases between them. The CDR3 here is CASSLRTEPFQQYF. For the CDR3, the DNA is TGTGCCAGCAGTCTGAGGACAGAGCCCTTTCAGCAGTACTTC.

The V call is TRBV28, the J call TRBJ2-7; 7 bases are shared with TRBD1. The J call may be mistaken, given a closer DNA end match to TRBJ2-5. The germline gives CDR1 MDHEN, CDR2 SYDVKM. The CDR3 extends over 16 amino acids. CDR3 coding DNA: TGTGCCAGCAGACGAAAGGACAGGACCTTCCGGGAGACCCAGTACTTC. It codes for CASRRKDRTFRETQYF.

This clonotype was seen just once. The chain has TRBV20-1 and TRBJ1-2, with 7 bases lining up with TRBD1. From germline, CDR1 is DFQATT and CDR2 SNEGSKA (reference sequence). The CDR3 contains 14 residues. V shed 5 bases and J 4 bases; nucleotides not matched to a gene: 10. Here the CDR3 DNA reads TGCAGTGCTCCTGGACAGGAGGAGGTCTATGGCTACACCTTC. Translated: CSAPGQEEVYGYTF.

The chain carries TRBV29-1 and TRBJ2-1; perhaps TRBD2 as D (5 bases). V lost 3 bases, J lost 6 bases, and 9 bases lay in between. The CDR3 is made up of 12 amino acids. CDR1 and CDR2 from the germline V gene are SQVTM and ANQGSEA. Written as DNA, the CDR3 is TGCAGCGTTGACCGGGGAAGCAATGAGCAGTTCTTC. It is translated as CSVDRGSNEQFF.

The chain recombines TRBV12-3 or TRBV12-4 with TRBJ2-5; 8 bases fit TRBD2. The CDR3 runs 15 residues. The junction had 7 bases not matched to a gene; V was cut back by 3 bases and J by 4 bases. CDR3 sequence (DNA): TGTGCCAGCAGTTTTAGACGGGGGGGAGGAGAGACCCAGTACTTC. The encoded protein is CASSFRRGGGETQYF.

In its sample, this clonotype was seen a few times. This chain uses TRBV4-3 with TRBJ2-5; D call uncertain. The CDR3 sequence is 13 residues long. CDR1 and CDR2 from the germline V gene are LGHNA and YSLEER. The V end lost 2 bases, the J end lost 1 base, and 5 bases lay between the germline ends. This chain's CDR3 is CASSQTIQETQYF. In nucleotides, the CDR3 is TGCGCCAGCAGCCAAACGATCCAAGAGACCCAGTACTTC.

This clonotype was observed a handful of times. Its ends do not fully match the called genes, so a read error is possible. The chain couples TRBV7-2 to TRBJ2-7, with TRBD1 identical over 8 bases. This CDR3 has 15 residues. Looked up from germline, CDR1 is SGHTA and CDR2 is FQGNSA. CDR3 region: CASSFWTGFPYEQYF. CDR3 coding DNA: TGTGCTAGCAGCTTCTGGACAGGGTTTCCCTACGAGCAGTACTTC.

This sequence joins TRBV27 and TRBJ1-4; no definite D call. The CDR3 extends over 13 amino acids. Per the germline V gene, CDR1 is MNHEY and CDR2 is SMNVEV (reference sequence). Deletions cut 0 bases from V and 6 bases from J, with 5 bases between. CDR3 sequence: CASSLSSDEKLFF. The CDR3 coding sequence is TGTGCCAGCAGTTTATCGAGTGATGAAAAACTGTTTTTT. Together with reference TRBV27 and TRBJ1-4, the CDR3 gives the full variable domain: EAQVTQNPRYLITVTGKKLTVTCSQNMNHEYMSWYRQDPGLGLRQIYYSMNVEVTDKGDVPEGYKVSRKEKRNFPLILESPSPNQTSLYFCASSLSSDEKLFFGSGTQLSVL.

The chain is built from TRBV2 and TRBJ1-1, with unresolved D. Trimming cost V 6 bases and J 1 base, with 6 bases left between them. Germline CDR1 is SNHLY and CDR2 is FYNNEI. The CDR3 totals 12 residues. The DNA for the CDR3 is TGTGCCAGCAGGGGAGAGAACACTGAAGCTTTCTTT. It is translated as CASRGENTEAFF.

The CDR3 here is CSARAMTGGPKTQYF. The CDR3 DNA reads TGCAGTGCTAGAGCAATGACAGGGGGCCCGAAGACCCAGTACTTC. The rearrangement uses TRBV20-1 and TRBJ2-5; 10 bases fit TRBD1. The junction had 8 bases not matched to a gene; V was cut back by 1 base and J by 6 bases. This CDR3 has 15 residues. Germline loops: CDR1 DFQATT, CDR2 SNEGSKA (reference sequence).

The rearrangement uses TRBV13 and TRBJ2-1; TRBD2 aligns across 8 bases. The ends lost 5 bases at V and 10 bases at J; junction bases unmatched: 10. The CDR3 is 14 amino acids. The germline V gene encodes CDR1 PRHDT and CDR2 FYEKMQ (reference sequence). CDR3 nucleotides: TGTGCCAGCAGCCAGCGGGGGCCAAGGGGAGAGCAGTTCTTC. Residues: CASSQRGPRGEQFF.